This T cell receptor beta chain was identified during a study of blood T cell repertoires in COVID-19. Looking at the study overall: Samples of COVID-19 (acute and convalescent) were obtained from the United States, Italy and Spain. The analysed material was cDNA or gDNA that came from T cells, B-cell-depleted T cells, or PBMCs.

CDR1 and CDR2 from the germline V gene are LNHDA and SQIVND (reference sequence). Between the trimmed V and J ends, which lost 7 bases and 1 base, there was a span of 10 bases. This CDR3 comprises 13 residues. Original analysis: Amplified reference gene primers provided the basis for estimating nucleated cell counts. This table comes from immunoSEQ multiplex PCR, and its TCRdb copy is limited to in-frame clones, with some not included. For V, J and clone size, that table is used; D and trimming come from the DNA. The data contain about 320,000 clones, more than 70% of them seen just once; the ten biggest clones take up 5% to 7.5%.

This receptor was identified in a man aged 18 to 35 who had recovered from COVID-19. V and J are TRBV19 and TRBJ1-1; possible D gene TRBD1, 6 bases. The sequenced sample was peripheral blood. Written as DNA, the CDR3 is TGTGCCAGTAATGGACAGCCGAACACTGAAGCTTTCTTT. Encoded protein: CASNGQPNTEAFF.